A selection of T cell receptor beta chains follows, all from one sample in a study of T cells after yellow fever vaccination. TCRdb ran MiXCR on the 5' RACE reads and lists one entry per CDR3 protein. The sample has 150,000 or so distinct CDR3 sequences, roughly 8.8% seen once. The sequencing used CD8+ T cells sorted from PBMCs, collected 45 days after the yellow fever booster vaccination. These TCRs come from a young man who received the YFV17D yellow fever vaccine. Each CDR3 is given with its conserved first and last residue. Each record gives: J gene, CDR3 length, clone size, V gene, D gene, CDR3 protein, CDR3 DNA. The D gene is left open where the match is weak. Some rows mark clone size as missing; the rest say once, few, many or name a class of expanded clone.

j_gene: TRBJ1-5
len: 16
abundance: NA
v_gene: TRBV9
d_gene: TRBD1
CDR3aa: CASSDGQGGNNQPQHF
CDR3nt: TGTGCCAGCAGCGATGGACAGGGCGGGAACAATCAGCCCCAGCATTTT

j_gene: TRBJ2-3
len: 16
abundance: few
v_gene: TRBV9
d_gene: TRBD2
CDR3aa: CASSEGLAGYTDTQYF
CDR3nt: TGTGCCAGCAGCGAGGGACTAGCGGGATACACAGATACGCAGTATTTT

j_gene: TRBJ2-1
len: 15
abundance: many
v_gene: TRBV6-4
d_gene: TRBD2
CDR3aa: CASSDASGAYNEQFF
CDR3nt: TGTGCCAGCAGTGACGCTAGCGGGGCATACAATGAGCAGTTCTTC

j_gene: TRBJ2-3
len: 15
abundance: few
v_gene: TRBV20-1
d_gene: TRBD2
CDR3aa: CSARERGGPTDTQYF
CDR3nt: TGCAGTGCTAGAGAGCGGGGGGGCCCCACAGATACGCAGTATTTT

j_gene: TRBJ1-1
len: 13
abundance: NA
v_gene: TRBV7-9
d_gene: NA
CDR3aa: CASSLIALSEAFF
CDR3nt: TGTGCCAGCAGCTTAATTGCCTTGAGTGAAGCTTTCTTT

j_gene: TRBJ2-1
len: 14
abundance: many
v_gene: TRBV4-1
d_gene: NA
CDR3aa: CASSQVTGNNEQFF
CDR3nt: TGCGCCAGCAGCCAAGTTACAGGGAACAATGAGCAGTTCTTC

j_gene: TRBJ1-5
len: 14
abundance: few
v_gene: TRBV28
d_gene: NA
CDR3aa: CANSREGANQPQHF
CDR3nt: TGTGCCAACTCGCGAGAGGGCGCGAATCAGCCCCAGCATTTT

j_gene: TRBJ1-1
len: 12
abundance: NA
v_gene: TRBV12-3/TRBV12-4
d_gene: NA
CDR3aa: CASSFMDTEAFF
CDR3nt: TGTGCCAGCAGTTTTATGGACACTGAAGCTTTCTTT

j_gene: TRBJ2-5
len: 15
abundance: NA
v_gene: TRBV5-1
d_gene: TRBD2
CDR3aa: CASSSGETSGETQYF
CDR3nt: TGCGCCAGCAGCTCGGGGGAAACTAGCGGAGAGACCCAGTACTTC

j_gene: TRBJ1-5
len: 14
abundance: few
v_gene: TRBV15
d_gene: NA
CDR3aa: CATSRERSNQPQHF
CDR3nt: TGTGCCACCAGCAGAGAGCGAAGCAATCAGCCCCAGCATTTT

j_gene: TRBJ2-2
len: 12
abundance: many
v_gene: TRBV7-9
d_gene: NA
CDR3aa: CASSLTTGELFF
CDR3nt: TGTGCCAGCAGCTTGACGACCGGGGAGCTGTTTTTT

j_gene: TRBJ1-6
len: 14
abundance: many
v_gene: TRBV11-2
d_gene: NA
CDR3aa: CASSLGTENSPLHF
CDR3nt: TGTGCCAGCAGCTTAGGGACCGAGAATTCACCCCTCCACTTT

j_gene: TRBJ2-7
len: 16
abundance: NA
v_gene: TRBV7-2
d_gene: NA
CDR3aa: CASSSASDSISYEQYF
CDR3nt: TGTGCCAGCAGCTCGGCGTCAGACAGCATTTCCTACGAGCAGTACTTC

j_gene: TRBJ1-1
len: 16
abundance: NA
v_gene: TRBV15
d_gene: TRBD1
CDR3aa: CATHSRGTGRGAEAFF
CDR3nt: TGTGCCACCCACTCTAGGGGGACAGGGAGGGGAGCTGAAGCTTTCTTT

j_gene: TRBJ2-4
len: 16
abundance: many
v_gene: TRBV5-1
d_gene: NA
CDR3aa: CASSLVRQGGQNIQYF
CDR3nt: TGCGCCAGCAGCTTGGTTCGGCAGGGGGGCCAAAACATTCAGTACTTC

j_gene: TRBJ1-2
len: 17
abundance: NA
v_gene: TRBV6-5
d_gene: NA
CDR3aa: CASSSYAGDVTGNGYTF
CDR3nt: TGTGCCAGCAGTTCCTACGCCGGGGACGTTACTGGTAATGGCTACACCTTC

j_gene: TRBJ2-5
len: 16
abundance: many
v_gene: TRBV2
d_gene: NA
CDR3aa: CASSGVLGVHQETQYF
CDR3nt: TGTGCCAGCAGTGGGGTCTTGGGGGTGCACCAAGAGACCCAGTACTTC

j_gene: TRBJ2-3
len: 16
abundance: few
v_gene: TRBV6-1
d_gene: TRBD2
CDR3aa: CASSRLAGGQPDTQYF
CDR3nt: TGTGCCAGCAGTCGACTAGCGGGGGGCCAGCCAGATACGCAGTATTTT

j_gene: TRBJ1-3
len: 15
abundance: NA
v_gene: TRBV7-8
d_gene: TRBD1
CDR3aa: CASSDRGSSGNTIYF
CDR3nt: TGTGCCAGCAGCGACAGGGGGAGCTCTGGAAACACCATATATTTT

j_gene: TRBJ1-6
len: 14
abundance: NA
v_gene: TRBV6-2/TRBV6-3
d_gene: NA
CDR3aa: CAAWWGRVFSPLHF
CDR3nt: TGTGCCGCCTGGTGGGGCAGGGTTTTTTCACCCCTCCACTTT

j_gene: TRBJ1-4
len: 13
abundance: NA
v_gene: TRBV20-1
d_gene: NA
CDR3aa: CSARPWGNEKLFF
CDR3nt: TGCAGTGCAAGGCCGTGGGGTAACGAAAAACTGTTTTTT

j_gene: TRBJ2-7
len: 12
abundance: many
v_gene: TRBV4-3
d_gene: NA
CDR3aa: CASSQGGSEQYF
CDR3nt: TGCGCCAGCAGCCAAGGAGGCTCCGAGCAGTACTTC

j_gene: TRBJ2-1
len: 16
abundance: NA
v_gene: TRBV7-6
d_gene: NA
CDR3aa: CASRPKTSGLYNEQFF
CDR3nt: TGTGCCAGCAGACCCAAGACAAGCGGCCTGTACAATGAGCAGTTCTTC

j_gene: TRBJ2-7
len: 12
abundance: many
v_gene: TRBV10-3
d_gene: NA
CDR3aa: CAISEPQGEQYF
CDR3nt: TGTGCCATCAGTGAGCCACAGGGTGAGCAGTACTTC

j_gene: TRBJ1-2
len: 17
abundance: NA
v_gene: TRBV4-2
d_gene: NA
CDR3aa: CASSQVPLEDSNYGHTF
CDR3nt: TGTGCCAGCAGCCAAGTCCCCCTCGAGGACAGTAACTATGGCCACACCTTC

j_gene: TRBJ2-7
len: 14
abundance: NA
v_gene: TRBV4-3
d_gene: NA
CDR3aa: CASSQEWQGGEQYF
CDR3nt: TGCGCCAGCAGCCAAGAATGGCAGGGTGGCGAGCAGTACTTC

j_gene: TRBJ2-2
len: 16
abundance: few
v_gene: TRBV3-1
d_gene: NA
CDR3aa: CASSQESGGAAGELFF
CDR3nt: TGTGCCAGCAGCCAAGAAAGTGGGGGGGCTGCTGGGGAGCTGTTTTTT

j_gene: TRBJ2-3
len: 15
abundance: few
v_gene: TRBV10-3
d_gene: TRBD1
CDR3aa: CAISQGGQGPDTQYF
CDR3nt: TGTGCCATCAGCCAAGGGGGACAGGGTCCAGATACGCAGTATTTT

j_gene: TRBJ2-2
len: 12
abundance: few
v_gene: TRBV11-2
d_gene: NA
CDR3aa: CASSTQVRELFF
CDR3nt: TGTGCCAGCAGCACACAGGTCCGGGAGCTGTTTTTT

j_gene: TRBJ2-2
len: 17
abundance: many
v_gene: TRBV4-2
d_gene: NA
CDR3aa: CASSQAWTGANTGELFF
CDR3nt: TGTGCCAGCAGCCAGGCGTGGACTGGAGCGAACACCGGGGAGCTGTTTTTT

j_gene: TRBJ2-1
len: 22
abundance: NA
v_gene: TRBV5-6
d_gene: TRBD2
CDR3aa: CASSTQVLHLGLAGDKDNEQFF
CDR3nt: TGTGCCAGCAGCACTCAGGTCCTCCATCTTGGACTAGCGGGGGATAAGGACAATGAGCAGTTCTTC

j_gene: TRBJ2-2
len: 14
abundance: NA
v_gene: TRBV4-3
d_gene: NA
CDR3aa: CASSQGLSAGELFF
CDR3nt: TGCGCCAGCAGCCAAGGACTTTCGGCCGGGGAGCTGTTTTTT

j_gene: TRBJ1-2
len: 14
abundance: NA
v_gene: TRBV4-3
d_gene: TRBD1
CDR3aa: CASSQDHRGDGYTF
CDR3nt: TGCGCCAGCAGCCAAGATCACAGGGGAGATGGCTACACCTTC

j_gene: TRBJ1-5
len: 14
abundance: few
v_gene: TRBV6-2/TRBV6-3
d_gene: NA
CDR3aa: CASSGDRPHQPQHF
CDR3nt: TGTGCCAGCAGTGGGGACCGTCCTCATCAGCCCCAGCATTTT

j_gene: TRBJ2-7
len: 11
abundance: few
v_gene: TRBV11-2
d_gene: NA
CDR3aa: CASSLWDKLHF
CDR3nt: TGTGCCAGCAGCTTATGGGACAAGCTCCACTTC

j_gene: TRBJ1-5
len: 13
abundance: NA
v_gene: TRBV18
d_gene: NA
CDR3aa: CASSPDGNQPQHF
CDR3nt: TGTGCCAGCTCACCAGACGGGAATCAGCCCCAGCATTTT

j_gene: TRBJ2-1
len: 14
abundance: NA
v_gene: TRBV4-1
d_gene: NA
CDR3aa: CASSDRASYNEQFF
CDR3nt: TGCGCCAGCAGTGATCGGGCCTCCTACAATGAGCAGTTCTTC

j_gene: TRBJ2-2
len: 15
abundance: medium-sized
v_gene: TRBV20-1
d_gene: NA
CDR3aa: CSARLRGTNTGELFF
CDR3nt: TGCAGTGCTAGACTACGGGGGACGAACACCGGGGAGCTGTTTTTT

j_gene: TRBJ1-3
len: 15
abundance: NA
v_gene: TRBV4-1
d_gene: NA
CDR3aa: CASSHPGFSGNTIYF
CDR3nt: TGCGCCAGCAGCCACCCAGGGTTCTCTGGAAACACCATATATTTT

j_gene: TRBJ2-5
len: 18
abundance: few
v_gene: TRBV4-2
d_gene: TRBD2
CDR3aa: CASSQVSSGGPIQETQYF
CDR3nt: TGTGCCAGCAGCCAAGTCTCTAGCGGGGGCCCTATTCAAGAGACCCAGTACTTC

j_gene: TRBJ2-1
len: 16
abundance: NA
v_gene: TRBV14
d_gene: NA
CDR3aa: CASSHVGGGLYNEQFF
CDR3nt: TGTGCCAGCAGCCATGTAGGGGGGGGTCTCTACAATGAGCAGTTCTTC

j_gene: TRBJ1-2
len: 13
abundance: NA
v_gene: TRBV6-5
d_gene: TRBD1
CDR3aa: CASSEQGAYGYTF
CDR3nt: TGTGCCAGCAGTGAGCAGGGGGCTTATGGCTACACCTTC

j_gene: TRBJ2-6
len: 15
abundance: many
v_gene: TRBV6-2/TRBV6-3
d_gene: NA
CDR3aa: CASSWGDSGANVLTF
CDR3nt: TGTGCCAGCAGTTGGGGGGACTCTGGGGCCAACGTCCTGACTTTC

j_gene: TRBJ2-5
len: 16
abundance: NA
v_gene: TRBV4-1
d_gene: NA
CDR3aa: CASSPGRGPTQETQYF
CDR3nt: TGCGCCAGCAGCCCAGGACGCGGCCCCACTCAAGAGACCCAGTACTTC

j_gene: TRBJ2-3
len: 16
abundance: few
v_gene: TRBV6-2/TRBV6-3
d_gene: TRBD1
CDR3aa: CASSRPDRGGTDTQYF
CDR3nt: TGTGCCAGCAGTCGCCCGGACAGGGGAGGGACAGATACGCAGTATTTT

j_gene: TRBJ1-2
len: 13
abundance: NA
v_gene: TRBV12-3/TRBV12-4
d_gene: NA
CDR3aa: CASSDTGGRGYTF
CDR3nt: TGTGCCAGCAGCGACACGGGGGGTCGTGGCTACACCTTC

j_gene: TRBJ1-4
len: 16
abundance: few
v_gene: TRBV7-9
d_gene: TRBD1
CDR3aa: CASSPGTGWTNEKLFF
CDR3nt: TGTGCCAGCAGCCCAGGGACAGGATGGACTAATGAAAAACTGTTTTTT

j_gene: TRBJ1-2
len: 14
abundance: NA
v_gene: TRBV7-6
d_gene: TRBD1
CDR3aa: CASSLKQGSYGYTF
CDR3nt: TGTGCCAGCAGCTTAAAACAGGGGAGCTATGGCTACACCTTC

j_gene: TRBJ2-3
len: 14
abundance: NA
v_gene: TRBV6-2/TRBV6-3
d_gene: NA
CDR3aa: CASSLGREMDTQYF
CDR3nt: TGTGCCAGCAGTTTAGGCAGGGAGATGGATACGCAGTATTTT

j_gene: TRBJ2-5
len: 15
abundance: NA
v_gene: TRBV10-3
d_gene: NA
CDR3aa: CAISERGAGQETQYF
CDR3nt: TGTGCCATCAGTGAGAGGGGGGCCGGCCAAGAGACCCAGTACTTC

j_gene: TRBJ1-1
len: 13
abundance: NA
v_gene: TRBV5-4
d_gene: NA
CDR3aa: CASSPGSDTDAFF
CDR3nt: TGTGCCAGCAGCCCAGGGTCGGACACTGATGCTTTCTTT

j_gene: TRBJ2-1
len: 14
abundance: NA
v_gene: TRBV20-1
d_gene: TRBD2
CDR3aa: CSAPVGRGWNEQFF
CDR3nt: TGCAGTGCGCCTGTTGGGAGGGGTTGGAATGAGCAGTTCTTC